This TCR beta chain comes out of a study of human T cells and chemical hapten exposure. Across the study: Per-sample TCR yields varied mainly from small pooled library volume differences.

The library tagged individual cDNA molecules with unique molecular identifiers. Original handling: Across samples, TCR counts had a median of about 100,000 and ranged from 23,224 to 690,600. In TCRdb, the 5' RACE reads were re-called with MiXCR into one record per CDR3 protein. These V and J calls derive from TCRdb rather than the authors' analysis. The table shows under 100,000 distinct CDR3 sequences, with roughly 15% occurring only once. Between the trimmed V and J ends, which lost 5 bases and 9 bases, there was a span of 19 bases. CDR3 size: 14 residues. General study findings and limits: TCRs at a frequency above 1 in 1000 stayed unchanged with DPC sensitization.

The sample holds a few counts of this clonotype. Its cognate antigen is unknown. Unseparated into fractions, whole blood served as the source from which total RNA was extracted. V gene TRBV12-3 or TRBV12-4 combines with J gene TRBJ1-2; tentative D call: TRBD1 (5 bases). The TCR comes from a female donor in good health. CDR3 sequence: CASSHRDSRNSYTF. The CDR3 DNA reads as TGTGCCAGCAGTCACCGGGACTCCCGAAACAGCTACACCTTC.